The present T cell receptor beta chain was sequenced within a study of T cells after yellow fever vaccination. Study observations and caveats: Researchers noted that a small share of clonotypes showed up in both CD4 and CD8 compartments. Any FACS-sorted repertoire could hold abundant clonotypes that contaminate it from the bulk population.

Generation of TCR cDNA used 5'RACE template switching (which added a universal primer site and UMIs). Via MiXCR, TCRdb re-called the 5' RACE reads, giving one row per CDR3 protein. Among more than 65,000 distinct CDR3 sequences listed, more than 10% were seen once. Germline V gene lookup returns CDR1 SEHNR and CDR2 FQNEAQ (reference sequence). The ends were cut back, 1 base at V and 7 bases at J, with 11 bases in the middle. The CDR3 is 14 residues long. The source material was CD8+ T cells not binding an NS4B(214-222) dextramer, sorted from PBMCs, sampled roughly 20 days after the first yellow fever vaccination. The receptor was isolated from a man aged 18 to 29 who received the YFV17D yellow fever vaccine. This chain uses TRBV7-9 with TRBJ2-1, with D perhaps matching TRBD1 or TRBD2 (5 bases each). CDR3 bases: TGTGCCAGCAGCTTAGTTGCAGGGAGAAATGAGCAGTTCTTC. Protein sequence: CASSLVAGRNEQFF. The variable domain in full, completed from reference TRBV7-9 and TRBJ2-1, reads DTGVSQNPRHKITKRGQNVTFRCDPISEHNRLYWYRQTLGQGPEFLTYFQNEAQLEKSRLLSDRFSAERPKGSFSTLEIQRTEQGDSAMYLCASSLVAGRNEQFFGPGTRLTVL.